The 4 T cell receptor beta chains below all came from one sample that was sequenced in a study of early T cells in non-severe SARS-CoV-2 infection. Each CDR3 protein gets one entry after TCRdb re-called the 5' RACE reads with MiXCR. The sample records roughly 70,000 distinct CDR3 sequences, 20% being singletons. The sequences come from whole blood, collected at baseline. The source of these receptors is an adult who was a healthcare worker with PCR-confirmed SARS-CoV-2 infection or an uninfected control (not recorded which).

This clonotype has a single count. V usage is TRBV7-9 and J usage is TRBJ1-1; a weak D match, TRBD1 (5 bases). The V gene lost 1 base and the J gene lost 5 bases, with 14 bases spanning the gap. The CDR3 extends over 15 amino acids. Looked up from germline, CDR1 is SEHNR and CDR2 is FQNEAQ (reference sequence). CDR3 nucleotide sequence: TGTGCCAGCAGCTTAGAAGCCGGGGGGAGGACTGAAGCTTTCTTT. This gives the protein CASSLEAGGRTEAFF.

This clonotype was counted between two and nine times. This chain links TRBV19 with TRBJ2-7, with D perhaps TRBD1 (6 bases). Trimming shortened V by 3 bases and J by 3 bases, and 12 bases separated the two germline ends. Germline loops: CDR1 LNHDA, CDR2 SQIVND (reference sequence). The CDR3 sequence is 14 residues long. The CDR3 coding sequence is TGTGCCAGTAGTATGTCGGGACATATCTACGAGCAGTACTTC. Amino acids: CASSMSGHIYEQYF.

The genes are TRBV7-8 and TRBJ2-7; TRBD1 is a possible D gene (5 bases). The V end was cut by 5 bases, the J end by 2 bases, with 16 bases between. The CDR3 is 15 residues long. CDR1 and CDR2 from the germline V gene are SGHVS and FQNEAQ. CDR3 region: CASSLRQFPTYEQYF. The CDR3 DNA reads TGTGCCAGCAGCCTAAGACAGTTTCCAACCTACGAGCAGTACTTC.

This clonotype was counted ten times or more. This chain connects TRBV12-3 or TRBV12-4 to TRBJ2-1; D is ambiguous. V dropped 4 bases and J dropped 0 bases, with 4 bases sitting between them. This CDR3 contains 13 residues. The CDR3 DNA is TGTGCCAGCAGTTATCGCTCCTACAATGAGCAGTTCTTC. As protein: CASSYRSYNEQFF.